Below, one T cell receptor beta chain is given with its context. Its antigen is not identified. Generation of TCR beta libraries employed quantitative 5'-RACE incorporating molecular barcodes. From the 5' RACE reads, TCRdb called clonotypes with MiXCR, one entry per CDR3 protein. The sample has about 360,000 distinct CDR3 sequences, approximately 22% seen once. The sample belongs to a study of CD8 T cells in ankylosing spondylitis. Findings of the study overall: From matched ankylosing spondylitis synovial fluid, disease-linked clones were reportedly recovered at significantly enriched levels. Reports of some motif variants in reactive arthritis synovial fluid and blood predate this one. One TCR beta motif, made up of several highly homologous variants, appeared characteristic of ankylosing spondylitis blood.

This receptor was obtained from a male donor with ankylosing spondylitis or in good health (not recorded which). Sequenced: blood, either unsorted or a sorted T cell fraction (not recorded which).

The CDR3 DNA follows: TGCAGTGCTAGAGGGCAGGGCACCGGGGAGCTGTTTTTT. Translated: CSARGQGTGELFF. V gene TRBV20-1 combines with J gene TRBJ2-2, with D possibly matching TRBD1 (5 bases). The germline gives CDR1 DFQATT, CDR2 SNEGSKA (reference sequence). The length of the CDR3 is 13 residues. The V end was cut by 1 base, the J end by 4 bases, with 7 bases between.